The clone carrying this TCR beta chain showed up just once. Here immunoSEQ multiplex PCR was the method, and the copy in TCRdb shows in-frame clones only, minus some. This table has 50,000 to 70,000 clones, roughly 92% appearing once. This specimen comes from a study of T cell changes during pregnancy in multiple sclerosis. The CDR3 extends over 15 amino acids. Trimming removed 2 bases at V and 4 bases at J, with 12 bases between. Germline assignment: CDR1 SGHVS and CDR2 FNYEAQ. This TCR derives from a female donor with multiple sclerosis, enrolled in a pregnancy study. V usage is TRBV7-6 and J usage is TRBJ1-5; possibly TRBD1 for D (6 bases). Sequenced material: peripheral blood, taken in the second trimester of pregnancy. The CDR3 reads CASSLLQGRNQPQHF. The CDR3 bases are TGTGCCAGCAGCTTACTACAGGGTCGGAATCAGCCCCAGCATTTT.